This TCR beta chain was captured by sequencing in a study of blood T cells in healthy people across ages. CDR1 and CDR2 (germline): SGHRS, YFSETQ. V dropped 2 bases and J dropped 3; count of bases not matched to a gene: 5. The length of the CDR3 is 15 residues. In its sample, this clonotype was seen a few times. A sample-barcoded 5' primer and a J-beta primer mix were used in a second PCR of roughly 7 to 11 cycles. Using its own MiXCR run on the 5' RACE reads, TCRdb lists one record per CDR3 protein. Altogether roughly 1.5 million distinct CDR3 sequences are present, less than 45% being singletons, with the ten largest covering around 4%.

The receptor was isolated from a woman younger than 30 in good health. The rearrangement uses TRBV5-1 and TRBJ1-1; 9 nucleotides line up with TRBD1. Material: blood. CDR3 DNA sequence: TGCGCCAGCAGCTTTACGGGACAGGGAGACACTGAAGCTTTCTTT. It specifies CASSFTGQGDTEAFF.